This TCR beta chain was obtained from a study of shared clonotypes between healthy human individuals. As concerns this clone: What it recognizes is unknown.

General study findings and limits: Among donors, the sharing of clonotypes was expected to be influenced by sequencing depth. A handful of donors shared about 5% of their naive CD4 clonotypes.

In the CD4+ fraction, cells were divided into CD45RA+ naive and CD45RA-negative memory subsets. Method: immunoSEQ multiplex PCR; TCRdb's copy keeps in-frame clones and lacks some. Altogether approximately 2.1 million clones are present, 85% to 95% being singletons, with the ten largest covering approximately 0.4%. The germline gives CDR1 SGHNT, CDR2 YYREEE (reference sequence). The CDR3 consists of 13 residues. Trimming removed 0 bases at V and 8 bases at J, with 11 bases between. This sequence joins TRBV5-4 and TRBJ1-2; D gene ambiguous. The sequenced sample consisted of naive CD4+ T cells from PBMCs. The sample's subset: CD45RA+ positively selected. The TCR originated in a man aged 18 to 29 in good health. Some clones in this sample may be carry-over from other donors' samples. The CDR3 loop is CASSLDPSGGYTF. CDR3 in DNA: TGTGCCAGCAGCTTGGACCCATCCGGCGGCTACACCTTC. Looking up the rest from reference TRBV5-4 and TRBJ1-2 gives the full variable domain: ETGVTQSPTHLIKTRGQQVTLRCSSQSGHNTVSWYQQALGQGPQFIFQYYREEENGRGNFPPRFSGLQFPNYSSELNVNALELDDSALYLCASSLDPSGGYTFGSGTRLTVV.